Listed below are T cell receptor beta chains from one sample, sequenced in a study of cytomegalovirus exposure and HLA in healthy donors. TCRdb's copy holds only in-frame clones and misses some; the assay was immunoSEQ multiplex PCR. This repertoire includes 150,000 to 200,000 clones. The sample was PBMCs. Receptors originate from a woman in her sixties in good health and CMV-seronegative. The CDR3 runs from the conserved cysteine through the conserved F or W. The D gene is left open where the match is weak.

>TRBV7-3|TRBD2|TRBJ2-5
CASSKQLAGAMGTQYF
TGTGCCAGCAGCAAACAACTAGCGGGGGCGATGGGGACCCAGTACTTC
>TRBV2|-|TRBJ2-2
CASNQENTGELFF
TGTGCCAGCAACCAGGAGAACACCGGGGAGCTGTTTTTT
>TRBV6-1|-|TRBJ2-6
CASVRQASGANVLTF
TGTGCCAGCGTCAGACAGGCCTCTGGGGCCAACGTCCTGACTTTC
>TRBV6-5|-|TRBJ1-1
CASTRAQGRTEAFF
TGTGCCAGCACCAGGGCTCAGGGCAGGACTGAAGCTTTCTTT
>TRBV25-1|-|TRBJ1-1
CASTGQPNTEAFF
TGTGCCAGCACTGGACAGCCGAACACTGAAGCTTTCTTT
>TRBV4-3|TRBD2|TRBJ2-1
CASSHHGGAYNEQFF
TGCGCCAGCAGCCACCACGGGGGGGCTTACAATGAGCAGTTCTTC
>TRBV5-1|TRBD2|TRBJ2-7
CASNSGLAEYEQYF
TGCGCCAGCAACTCGGGACTAGCGGAGTACGAGCAGTACTTC
>TRBV18|-|TRBJ1-1
CASSPRMYINTEAFF
TGTGCCAGCTCACCACGCATGTACATTAACACTGAAGCTTTCTTT
>TRBV7-3|TRBD2|TRBJ2-7
CASSPGGTTYEQYF
TGTGCCAGCAGTCCCGGGGGGACTACATACGAGCAGTACTTC
>TRBV18|TRBD1|TRBJ1-2
CASSPLSGQNYGYTF
TGTGCCAGCTCACCACTTTCGGGACAGAACTATGGCTACACCTTC
>TRBV11-2|-|TRBJ1-5
CASSPQMGGEQPQHF
TGTGCCAGCAGCCCTCAAATGGGGGGGGAACAGCCCCAGCATTTT
>TRBV29-1|TRBD2|TRBJ2-1
CSVASGGNHNEQFF
TGCAGCGTTGCCAGCGGGGGGAATCACAATGAGCAGTTCTTC
>TRBV18|-|TRBJ2-7
CASSPQEYEQYF
TGTGCCAGCTCACCACAGGAGTACGAGCAGTACTTC
>TRBV11-2|TRBD1|TRBJ2-2
CASRPTGQRNTGELFF
TGTGCCAGCAGGCCAACGGGACAGCGGAACACCGGGGAGCTGTTTTTT
>TRBV6-5|TRBD1|TRBJ1-3
CASSSGTGTGNTIYF
TGTGCCAGCAGCAGCGGGACAGGGACTGGAAACACCATATATTTT
>TRBV18|TRBD1|TRBJ1-1
CASSPGTGKLNTEAFF
TGTGCCAGCTCACCGGGGACAGGGAAACTGAACACTGAAGCTTTCTTT
>TRBV11-2|-|TRBJ1-2
CASSLDPGEQQDGYTF
TGTGCCAGCAGCTTAGATCCCGGGGAACAGCAAGATGGCTACACCTTC
>TRBV7-2|-|TRBJ1-5
CASSLVQAPTINQPQHF
TGTGCCAGCAGCTTAGTACAGGCTCCCACCATTAATCAGCCCCAGCATTTT
>TRBV10-3|-|TRBJ2-1
CATSPTPSEQFF
TGTGCCACTTCTCCTACCCCCTCAGAGCAGTTCTTC
>TRBV9|TRBD1|TRBJ2-5
CASSVAGTGETQYF
TGTGCCAGCAGCGTAGCAGGGACAGGAGAGACCCAGTACTTC
>TRBV9|TRBD2|TRBJ2-5
CASSVGGGQETQYF
TGTGCCAGCAGCGTAGGGGGGGGGCAAGAGACCCAGTACTTC
>TRBV19|TRBD1|TRBJ1-5
CASTPQQGMSQPQHF
TGTGCCAGTACCCCCCAACAGGGGATGAGCCAGCCCCAGCATTTT
>TRBV2|-|TRBJ1-1
CASRTQENTEAFF
TGTGCCAGCAGGACCCAGGAGAACACTGAAGCTTTCTTT
>TRBV5-1|TRBD1|TRBJ2-5
CASSLDRGQETQYF
TGCGCCAGCAGCTTGGACAGGGGGCAAGAGACCCAGTACTTC
>TRBV5-4|-|TRBJ1-1
CASSPSSGQGNTEAFF
TGTGCCAGCAGCCCCAGTAGTGGTCAGGGGAACACTGAAGCTTTCTTT
>TRBV5-1|-|TRBJ2-6
CASRSSSGANVLTF
TGCGCCAGCAGGTCGAGCTCTGGGGCCAACGTCCTGACTTTC
>TRBV5-4|-|TRBJ2-1
CASSSPGQRDIHEQFF
TGTGCCAGCAGCTCCCCCGGACAAAGGGATATCCATGAGCAGTTCTTC
>TRBV29-1|TRBD1|TRBJ2-7
CSVEGDRYYEQYF
TGCAGCGTTGAAGGGGACAGGTACTACGAGCAGTACTTC
>TRBV27|TRBD1|TRBJ1-2
CASRPTGTGFYGYTF
TGTGCCAGCAGACCCACCGGGACAGGATTCTATGGCTACACCTTC
>TRBV27|TRBD1|TRBJ2-7
CASSLRKPDRGKHEQYF
TGTGCCAGCAGTTTAAGGAAACCGGACAGGGGCAAGCACGAGCAGTACTTC
>TRBV7-6|TRBD1|TRBJ1-1
CASSSQDRGPEAFF
TGTGCCAGCAGCTCGCAGGACAGGGGGCCTGAAGCTTTCTTT
>TRBV5-1|-|TRBJ1-2
CASSNDSPYGYTF
TGCGCCAGCAGCAATGACAGCCCCTATGGCTACACCTTC
>TRBV7-9|-|TRBJ1-1
CASSQTRTEAFF
TGTGCCAGCAGCCAGACAAGAACCGAAGCTTTCTTT
>TRBV13|-|TRBJ2-1
CASSLTNSYNEQFF
TGTGCCAGCAGCTTGACTAACTCCTACAATGAGCAGTTCTTC
>TRBV11-2|-|TRBJ2-2
CASSLAGTGELFF
TGTGCCAGCAGCTTGGCGGGTACCGGGGAGCTGTTTTTT
>TRBV6-4|TRBD1|TRBJ1-2
CASSPGTGTDYGYTF
TGTGCCAGCAGTCCCGGGACAGGGACGGACTATGGCTACACCTTC
>TRBV5-6|TRBD1|TRBJ2-7
CASSYRGLSSYEQYF
TGTGCCAGCAGCTACAGGGGGTTGAGCTCCTACGAGCAGTACTTC
>TRBV4-3|-|TRBJ1-5
CASSQDQGLFQPQHF
TGCGCCAGCAGCCAAGATCAGGGCTTATTCCAGCCCCAGCATTTT
>TRBV15|TRBD2|TRBJ2-3
CATSRGSTSGGSDTQYF
TGTGCCACCAGCAGAGGTTCCACTAGCGGGGGTTCAGATACGCAGTATTTT
>TRBV9|TRBD1|TRBJ2-7
CASSTRTGGSYEQYF
TGTGCCAGCAGCACAAGGACAGGGGGCTCCTACGAGCAGTACTTC
>TRBV15|TRBD2|TRBJ2-1
CATSRGLAGEGEQFF
TGTGCCACCAGCAGAGGCCTAGCGGGAGAGGGTGAGCAGTTCTTC
>TRBV9|TRBD2|TRBJ2-3
CASSATSGDTQYF
TGTGCCAGCAGCGCCACTAGCGGAGATACGCAGTATTTT
>TRBV25-1|-|TRBJ1-1
CASKGEDSEAFF
TGTGCCAGCAAGGGAGAGGACAGTGAAGCTTTCTTT
>TRBV7-2|TRBD2|TRBJ2-5
CASTLSGGAYETQYF
TGTGCCAGCACCCTCAGCGGGGGGGCCTACGAGACCCAGTACTTC
>TRBV30|-|TRBJ1-5
CAWTQGLNQPQHF
TGTGCCTGGACCCAGGGGCTTAATCAGCCCCAGCATTTT
>TRBV5-1|TRBD2|TRBJ2-5
CASSQNPGGEETQYF
TGCGCCAGCAGCCAAAACCCGGGAGGCGAAGAGACCCAGTACTTC
>TRBV19|TRBD1|TRBJ1-4
CASSTGQGASYEKLFF
TGTGCCAGTAGTACTGGACAGGGGGCATCATATGAAAAACTGTTTTTT
>TRBV6-6|-|TRBJ2-2
CASSYPHNSPGELFF
TGTGCCAGCAGTTATCCTCATAATAGTCCCGGGGAGCTGTTTTTT